This TCR beta chain derives from a study of T-cell reconstitution after alpha-beta-depleted transplantation in children. TCRbeta library preparation incorporated unique molecular identifiers. TCRdb ran MiXCR on the PCR reads and lists one entry per CDR3 protein. The sample includes approximately 400,000 distinct CDR3 sequences, around 15% of them seen just once. Germline V gene data show CDR1 as SGHVS and CDR2 as FQNEAQ. V dropped 5 bases and J dropped 0 bases, with 14 bases sitting between them. The CDR3 covers 15 residues. The chain links TRBV7-8 to TRBJ2-7; D call uncertain. The clonotype was recovered from a boy under two years old who had a stem cell transplant for Wiskott-Aldrich syndrome, so the T cells may come from the graft donor. The specimen was PBMCs, mostly from graft donor cells, collected 360 days after TCRalphabeta/CD19-depleted stem cell transplant. Here the CDR3 DNA reads TGTGCCAGCAGCCCCCTTGAAGGTAGCTCCTACGAGCAGTACTTC. This encodes CASSPLEGSSYEQYF.